Listed below are T cell receptor beta chains from one sample, sequenced in a study of T cell repertoires in cytomegalovirus infection. TCRdb called the reads again in MiXCR, with one record for every CDR3 protein. The sample yields 150,000 to 200,000 distinct CDR3 sequences, about an eighth seen once. The sample was PBMCs. These receptors all stem from a human donor in good health (CMV status not recorded). Some clones in this sample may be carry-over from other donors' samples. CDR3s include the opening cysteine and the closing phenylalanine or tryptophan. A D gene is named only where the DNA matches it firmly. Only some rows state a clone size, as once, few, many or a class for expanded clones.

>TRBD1|15|TRBJ1-2|TRBV6-1|many
CASRRPGQGVYGYTF
TGTGCCAGCCGGAGACCGGGACAGGGAGTTTATGGCTACACCTTC
>.|14|TRBJ1-4|TRBV20-1|many
CSARDWQGPGELFF
TGCAGTGCTAGAGATTGGCAGGGCCCGGGGGAACTGTTTTTT
>.|13|TRBJ1-3|TRBV28|many
CASRPGRRNTIYF
TGTGCCAGCAGACCTGGACGGCGAAACACCATATATTTT
>.|14|TRBJ1-2|TRBV7-2|many
CASSGRILNYGYTF
TGTGCCAGCAGCGGCCGAATTCTGAACTATGGCTACACCTTC
>TRBD1|16|TRBJ1-5|TRBV7-9|.
CASSLMPGQENQPQHF
TGTGCCAGCAGCCTGATGCCGGGACAGGAAAATCAGCCCCAGCATTTT
>.|17|TRBJ2-7|TRBV6-2/TRBV6-3|few
CASRPPGKGTRSNEQYF
TGTGCCAGCAGACCCCCCGGCAAGGGCACAAGATCTAACGAGCAGTACTTC
>TRBD1|18|TRBJ2-6|TRBV7-2|many
CASSLVGTGGSGANVLTF
TGTGCCAGCAGCTTAGTGGGGACAGGGGGCTCTGGGGCCAACGTCCTGACTTTC
>.|12|TRBJ2-7|TRBV29-1|few
CSVANIAYEQYF
TGCAGCGTTGCCAATATAGCGTACGAGCAGTACTTC
>.|12|TRBJ2-2|TRBV10-3|few
CAISMNTGELFF
TGTGCCATCAGTATGAACACCGGGGAGCTGTTTTTT
>.|15|TRBJ2-5|TRBV19|.
CASSIGQVLQETQYF
TGTGCCAGTAGTATAGGACAGGTTCTCCAAGAGACCCAGTACTTC
>.|14|TRBJ1-5|TRBV28|many
CASRQGQRGQPQHF
TGTGCCAGCAGGCAGGGCCAGCGGGGTCAGCCCCAGCATTTT
>.|15|TRBJ2-7|TRBV19|.
CASSISSSGSYEQYF
TGTGCCAGTAGTATTTCATCCAGCGGGTCCTACGAGCAGTACTTC
>.|12|TRBJ1-1|TRBV4-1|few
CASSHFQGWAFF
TGCGCCAGCAGCCATTTCCAGGGGTGGGCTTTCTTT
>.|14|TRBJ2-7|TRBV7-2|many
CASSLVVGGYEQYF
TGTGCCAGCAGCTTAGTTGTGGGGGGCTACGAGCAGTACTTC
>.|17|TRBJ1-2|TRBV6-2/TRBV6-3|few
CASSSRDIIQKVYGYTF
TGTGCCAGCAGTAGCCGGGACATCATCCAGAAGGTCTATGGCTACACCTTC
>TRBD1|16|TRBJ1-5|TRBV6-6|few
CASTLLQGAGNQPQHF
TGTGCCAGCACCCTACTCCAGGGGGCGGGCAATCAGCCCCAGCATTTT
>TRBD1|16|TRBJ1-2|TRBV29-1|.
CSVMLAETGVYYGYTF
TGCAGCGTTATGCTGGCGGAGACAGGGGTTTACTATGGCTACACCTTC
>.|12|TRBJ1-6|TRBV20-1|.
CSARAGNSPLHF
TGCAGTGCTAGAGCCGGGAACTCACCCCTCCACTTT
>TRBD1|16|TRBJ2-1|TRBV7-3|.
CASSQRDRGDYNEQFF
TGTGCCAGCAGCCAAAGGGACAGGGGAGATTACAATGAGCAGTTCTTC
>.|15|TRBJ2-2|TRBV7-2|many
CASSLHGVNTGELFF
TGTGCCAGCAGCTTACACGGGGTAAACACCGGGGAGCTGTTTTTT
>.|12|TRBJ2-4|TRBV2|few
CASSEGGNIQYF
TGTGCCAGCAGTGAAGGGGGGAACATTCAGTACTTC
>TRBD1|14|TRBJ2-1|TRBV7-6|few
CASSRGQGSNEQFF
TGTGCTAGCAGCCGAGGACAGGGAAGCAATGAGCAGTTCTTC
>.|16|TRBJ1-2|TRBV5-6|.
CASSFRHSTLGYGYTF
TGTGCCAGCAGCTTCCGTCACAGCACCTTAGGATACGGCTACACCTTC
>TRBD2|19|TRBJ2-7|TRBV3-1|.
CASSQLVSSGRVKSYEQYF
TGTGCCAGCAGCCAACTTGTTTCTAGCGGGAGAGTTAAGTCCTACGAGCAGTACTTC
>.|12|TRBJ1-1|TRBV6-1|.
CASRQVNTEAFF
TGTGCCAGCAGGCAAGTGAACACTGAAGCTTTCTTT
>.|13|TRBJ2-7|TRBV27|.
CTSSLTGSYEQYF
TGTACCAGCAGTCTGACAGGCTCCTACGAGCAGTACTTC
>.|14|TRBJ2-5|TRBV18|few
CASSPPKWQETQYF
TGTGCCAGCTCACCACCGAAGTGGCAAGAGACCCAGTACTTC
>.|16|TRBJ1-1|TRBV5-1|few
CASSPQATGLNTEAFF
TGCGCCAGCAGCCCCCAAGCCACAGGGCTGAACACTGAAGCTTTCTTT
>.|14|TRBJ2-7|TRBV7-2|many
CASSLNSGHYEQYF
TGTGCCAGCAGCTTAAACTCGGGACACTACGAGCAGTACTTC
>TRBD2|15|TRBJ2-1|TRBV6-5|many
CASSYSLAGMNEQFF
TGTGCCAGCAGTTACTCGTTAGCGGGAATGAATGAGCAGTTCTTC
>.|14|TRBJ2-1|TRBV11-2|.
CASSPLSGYNEQFF
TGTGCCAGCAGCCCCCTGAGCGGCTACAATGAGCAGTTCTTC
>.|14|TRBJ2-7|TRBV19|few
CASSITGQSYEQYF
TGTGCCAGTAGTATAACCGGGCAGTCCTACGAGCAGTACTTC
>.|15|TRBJ2-5|TRBV12-5|.
CASGPLQGYGETQYF
TGTGCTAGTGGCCCTCTGCAGGGTTACGGAGAGACCCAGTACTTC
>.|14|TRBJ1-1|TRBV5-5|.
CASSSGQKDTEAFF
TGTGCCAGCAGCTCCGGACAGAAGGACACTGAAGCTTTCTTT
>TRBD1|15|TRBJ1-3|TRBV7-9|few
CASSPQGAKGNTIYF
TGTGCCAGCAGCCCCCAGGGGGCGAAAGGAAACACCATATATTTT
>.|14|TRBJ1-2|TRBV7-2|many
CASSPRTGGYGYTF
TGTGCCAGCAGCCCGCGCACAGGTGGTTATGGCTACACCTTC
>TRBD1|15|TRBJ2-7|TRBV11-2|.
CASSPFHRGHYEQYF
TGTGCCAGCAGCCCGTTCCACAGGGGGCATTACGAGCAGTACTTC
>TRBD2|14|TRBJ2-1|TRBV7-3|many
CASSPGGRYNEQFF
TGTGCCAGCAGCCCCGGCGGGAGGTACAATGAGCAGTTCTTC
>.|10|TRBJ2-1|TRBV29-1|.
CSVDSGVEFF
TGCAGCGTTGACTCGGGGGTTGAGTTCTTC
>.|14|TRBJ1-1|TRBV12-3/TRBV12-4|.
CASSSTVLNTEAFF
TGTGCCAGCAGTTCGACAGTCCTGAACACTGAAGCTTTCTTT
>.|16|TRBJ2-1|TRBV20-1|.
CSASTWGIRMGNEQFF
TGCAGTGCTAGCACTTGGGGCATCAGGATGGGCAATGAGCAGTTCTTC
>.|19|TRBJ1-3|TRBV12-5|few
CASGLWAVTWDTSGNTIYF
TGTGCTAGTGGTTTGTGGGCCGTAACATGGGACACCTCTGGAAACACCATATATTTT
>.|14|TRBJ2-1|TRBV7-3|.
CASSFPGLISEQFF
TGTGCCAGCAGCTTCCCCGGACTTATCAGCGAGCAGTTCTTC
>TRBD1|14|TRBJ1-5|TRBV7-2|many
CASSSRTGNQPQHF
TGTGCCAGCAGCTCACGGACAGGGAATCAGCCCCAGCATTTT
>.|14|TRBJ2-3|TRBV5-4|.
CASSRRGPGDTQYF
TGTGCCAGCAGCCGACGGGGACCGGGGGATACGCAGTATTTT
>.|13|TRBJ1-1|TRBV7-2|many
CASSLRGRTEAFF
TGTGCCAGCAGCTTACGGGGTCGCACTGAAGCTTTCTTT
>TRBD2|14|TRBJ2-1|TRBV29-1|many
CSVEGLASYNEQFF
TGCAGCGTCGAGGGACTAGCGAGTTACAATGAGCAGTTCTTC
>TRBD1|16|TRBJ1-2|TRBV4-2|few
CASSRVGTGEGYGYTF
TGTGCCAGCAGCCGAGTCGGGACAGGGGAGGGCTATGGCTACACCTTC
>.|14|TRBJ2-4|TRBV20-1|.
CSAVGSFRGDPQYF
TGCAGTGCGGTTGGGTCATTCAGGGGTGATCCTCAGTACTTC
>.|14|TRBJ2-3|TRBV7-2|many
CASSFNGQADTQYF
TGTGCCAGCAGCTTTAACGGGCAAGCAGATACGCAGTATTTT